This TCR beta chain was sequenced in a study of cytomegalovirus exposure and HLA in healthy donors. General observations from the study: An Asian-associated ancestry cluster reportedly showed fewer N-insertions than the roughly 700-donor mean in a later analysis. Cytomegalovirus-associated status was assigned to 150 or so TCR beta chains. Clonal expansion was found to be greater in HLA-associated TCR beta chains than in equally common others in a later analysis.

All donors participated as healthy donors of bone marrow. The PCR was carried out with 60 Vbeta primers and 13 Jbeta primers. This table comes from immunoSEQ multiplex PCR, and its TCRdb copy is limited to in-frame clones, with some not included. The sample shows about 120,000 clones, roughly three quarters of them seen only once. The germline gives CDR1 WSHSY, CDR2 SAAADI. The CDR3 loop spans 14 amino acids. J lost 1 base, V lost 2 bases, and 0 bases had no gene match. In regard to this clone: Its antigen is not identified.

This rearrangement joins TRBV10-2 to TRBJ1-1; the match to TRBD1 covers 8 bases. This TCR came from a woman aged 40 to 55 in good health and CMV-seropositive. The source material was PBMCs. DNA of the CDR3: TGCGCCAGCAGTGAGCAGGGGGCGAACACTGAAGCTTTCTTT. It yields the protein CASSEQGANTEAFF.